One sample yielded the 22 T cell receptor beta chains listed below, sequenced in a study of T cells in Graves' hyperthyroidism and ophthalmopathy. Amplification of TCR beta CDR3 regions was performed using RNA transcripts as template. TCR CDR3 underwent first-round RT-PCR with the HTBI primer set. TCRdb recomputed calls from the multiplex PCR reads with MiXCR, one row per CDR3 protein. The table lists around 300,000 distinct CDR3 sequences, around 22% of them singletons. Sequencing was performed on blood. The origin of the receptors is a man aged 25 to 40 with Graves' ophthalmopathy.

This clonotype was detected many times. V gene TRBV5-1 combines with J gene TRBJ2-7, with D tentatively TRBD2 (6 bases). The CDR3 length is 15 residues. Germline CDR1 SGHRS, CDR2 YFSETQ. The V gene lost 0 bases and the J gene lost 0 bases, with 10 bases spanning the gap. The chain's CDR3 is CASSLGGASSYEQYF. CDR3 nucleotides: TGCGCCAGCAGCTTGGGCGGGGCGAGCTCCTACGAGCAGTACTTC.

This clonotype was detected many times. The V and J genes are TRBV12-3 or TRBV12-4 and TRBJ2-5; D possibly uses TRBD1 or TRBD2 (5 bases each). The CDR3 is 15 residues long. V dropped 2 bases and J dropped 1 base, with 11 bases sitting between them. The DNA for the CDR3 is TGTGCCAGCAGTTTATGGGGGATATTCCAAGAGACCCAGTACTTC. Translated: CASSLWGIFQETQYF.

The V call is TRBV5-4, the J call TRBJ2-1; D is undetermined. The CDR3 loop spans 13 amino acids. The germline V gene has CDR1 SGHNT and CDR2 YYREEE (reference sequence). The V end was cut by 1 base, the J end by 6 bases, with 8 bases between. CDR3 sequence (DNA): TGTGCCAGCAGCTTGTTGACAACCAATGAGCAGTTCTTC. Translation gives CASSLLTTNEQFF.

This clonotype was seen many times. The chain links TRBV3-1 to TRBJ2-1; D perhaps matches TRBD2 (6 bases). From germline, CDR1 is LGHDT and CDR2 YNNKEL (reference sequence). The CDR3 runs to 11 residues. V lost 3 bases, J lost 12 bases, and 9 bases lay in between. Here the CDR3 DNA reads TGTGCCAGCAGCCAGGGGGACTTGCAGTTCTTC. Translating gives CASSQGDLQFF.

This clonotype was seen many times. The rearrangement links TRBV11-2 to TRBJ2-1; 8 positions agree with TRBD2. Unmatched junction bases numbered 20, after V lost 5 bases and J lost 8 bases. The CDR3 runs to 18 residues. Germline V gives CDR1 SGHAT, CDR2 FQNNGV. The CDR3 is CASSLRGGSGTLRYEQFF. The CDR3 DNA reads TGTGCCAGCAGCCTTCGAGGTGGTAGCGGGACCCTAAGGTATGAGCAGTTCTTC.

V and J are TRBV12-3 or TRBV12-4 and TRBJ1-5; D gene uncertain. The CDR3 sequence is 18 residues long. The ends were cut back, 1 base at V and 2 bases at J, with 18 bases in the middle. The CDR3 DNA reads TGTGCCAGCAGTTTAGACAACCCAAGGGTTTCTGGCAATCAGCCCCAGCATTTT. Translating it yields CASSLDNPRVSGNQPQHF.

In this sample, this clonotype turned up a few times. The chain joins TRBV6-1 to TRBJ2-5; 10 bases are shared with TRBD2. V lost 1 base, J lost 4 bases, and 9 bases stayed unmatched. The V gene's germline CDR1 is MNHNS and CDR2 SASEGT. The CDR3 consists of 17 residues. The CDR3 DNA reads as TGTGCCAGCAGTGAAGATCTAGCGGGAGAGTGGCTAGAGACCCAGTACTTC. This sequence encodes CASSEDLAGEWLETQYF.

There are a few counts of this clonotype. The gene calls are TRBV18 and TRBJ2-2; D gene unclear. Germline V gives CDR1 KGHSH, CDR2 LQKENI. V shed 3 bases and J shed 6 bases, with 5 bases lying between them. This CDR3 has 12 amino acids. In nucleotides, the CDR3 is TGTGCCAGCTCACCCGCGGCCGGGGAGCTGTTTTTT. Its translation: CASSPAAGELFF. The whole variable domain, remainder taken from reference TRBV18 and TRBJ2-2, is NAGVMQNPRHLVRRRGQEARLRCSPMKGHSHVYWYRQLPEEGLKFMVYLQKENIIDESGMPKERFSAEFPKEGPSILRIQQVVRGDSAAYFCASSPAAGELFFGEGSRLTVL.

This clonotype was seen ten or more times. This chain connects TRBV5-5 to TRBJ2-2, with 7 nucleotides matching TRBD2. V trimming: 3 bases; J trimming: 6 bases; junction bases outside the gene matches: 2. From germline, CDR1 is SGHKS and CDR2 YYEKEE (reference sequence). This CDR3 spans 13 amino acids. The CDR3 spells CASSSTSSGELFF. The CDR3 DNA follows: TGTGCCAGCAGCTCGACTAGCTCCGGGGAGCTGTTTTTT.

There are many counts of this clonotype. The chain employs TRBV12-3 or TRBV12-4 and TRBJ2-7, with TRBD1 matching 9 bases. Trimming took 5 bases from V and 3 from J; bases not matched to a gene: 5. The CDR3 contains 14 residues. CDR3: CASSSGQGHYEQYF. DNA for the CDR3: TGTGCCAGCAGTAGCGGACAGGGGCACTACGAGCAGTACTTC.

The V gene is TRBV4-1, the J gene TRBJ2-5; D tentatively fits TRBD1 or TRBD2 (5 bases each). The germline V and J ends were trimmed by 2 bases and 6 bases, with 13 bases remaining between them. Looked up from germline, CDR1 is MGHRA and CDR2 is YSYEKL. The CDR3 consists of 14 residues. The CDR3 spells CASSQPGTSQTQYF. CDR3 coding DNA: TGCGCCAGCAGCCAACCCGGGACCAGCCAGACCCAGTACTTC.

The CDR3 DNA sequence: TGTGCCAGCAGCCCTGGACTAGCGGGAGCCCGACGCTATACGCAGTATTTT. This gives the protein CASSPGLAGARRYTQYF. The gene calls are TRBV7-2 and TRBJ2-3, with 13 bases that match TRBD2. V dropped 5 bases and J dropped 7; count of bases not matched to a gene: 12. From germline, CDR1 is SGHTA and CDR2 FQGNSA. The CDR3 is 17 amino acids.

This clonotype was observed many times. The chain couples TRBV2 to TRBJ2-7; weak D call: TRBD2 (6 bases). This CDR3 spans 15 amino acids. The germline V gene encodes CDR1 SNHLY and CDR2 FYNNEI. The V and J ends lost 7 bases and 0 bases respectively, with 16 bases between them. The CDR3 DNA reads TGTGCCAGCACCGAGGACTACCAAGGCTCCTACGAGCAGTACTTC. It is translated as CASTEDYQGSYEQYF. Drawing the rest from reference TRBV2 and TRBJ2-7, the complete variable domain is EPEVTQTPSHQVTQMGQEVILRCVPISNHLYFYWYRQILGQKVEFLVSFYNNEISEKSEIFDDQFSVERPDGSNFTLKIRSTKLEDSAMYFCASTEDYQGSYEQYFGPGTRLTVT.

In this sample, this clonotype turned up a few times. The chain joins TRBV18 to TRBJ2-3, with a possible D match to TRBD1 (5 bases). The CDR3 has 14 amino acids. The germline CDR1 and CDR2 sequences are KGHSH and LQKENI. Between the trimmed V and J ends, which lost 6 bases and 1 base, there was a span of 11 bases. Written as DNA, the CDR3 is TGTGCCAGCTCCCCGACAGAACGCACAGATACGCAGTATTTT. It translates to CASSPTERTDTQYF.

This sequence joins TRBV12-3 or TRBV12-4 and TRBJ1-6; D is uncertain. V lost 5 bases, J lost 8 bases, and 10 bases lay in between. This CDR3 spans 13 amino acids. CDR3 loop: CASSRRNYSPLHF. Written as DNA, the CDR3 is TGTGCCAGCAGTCGTCGAAACTATTCACCCCTCCACTTT.

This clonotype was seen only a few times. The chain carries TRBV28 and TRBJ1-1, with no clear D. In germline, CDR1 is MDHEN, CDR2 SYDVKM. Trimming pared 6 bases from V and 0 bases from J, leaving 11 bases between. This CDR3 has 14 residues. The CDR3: CASSLDGVNTEAFF. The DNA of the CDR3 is TGTGCCAGCAGCCTAGACGGGGTGAACACTGAAGCTTTCTTT.

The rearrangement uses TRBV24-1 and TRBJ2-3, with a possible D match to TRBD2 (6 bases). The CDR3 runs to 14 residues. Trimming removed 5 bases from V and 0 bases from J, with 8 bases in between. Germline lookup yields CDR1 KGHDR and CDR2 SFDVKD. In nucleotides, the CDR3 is TGTGCCACCAGTGCGGGGGAAAGCACAGATACGCAGTATTTT. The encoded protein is CATSAGESTDTQYF.

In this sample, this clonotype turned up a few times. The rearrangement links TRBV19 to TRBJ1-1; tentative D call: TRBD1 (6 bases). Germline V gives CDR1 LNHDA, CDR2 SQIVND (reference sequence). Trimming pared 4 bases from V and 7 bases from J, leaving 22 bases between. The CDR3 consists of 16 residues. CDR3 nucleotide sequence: TGTGCCAGTAGTACTCGGACAGTATCCTACAGAGGTGAAGCTTTCTTT. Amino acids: CASSTRTVSYRGEAFF.

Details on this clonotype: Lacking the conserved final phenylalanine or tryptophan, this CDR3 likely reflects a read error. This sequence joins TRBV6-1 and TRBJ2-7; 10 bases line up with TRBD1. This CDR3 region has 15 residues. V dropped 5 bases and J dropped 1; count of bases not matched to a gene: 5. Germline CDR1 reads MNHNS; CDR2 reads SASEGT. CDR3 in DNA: TGTGCCAGCAGTCGACAGGGGGCTTCATCCTACGAGCAGTACCTC. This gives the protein CASSRQGASSYEQYL.

CDR3 protein: CASSFSPSYEQYF. The CDR3 DNA sequence: TGCGCCAGCAGTTTCTCGCCTTCCTACGAGCAGTACTTC. J is TRBJ2-7 and V is TRBV4-1; D call uncertain. The CDR3 is 13 residues long. Trimming took 6 bases from V and 1 from J, leaving 10 bases between them. Per the germline V gene, CDR1 is MGHRA and CDR2 is YSYEKL.

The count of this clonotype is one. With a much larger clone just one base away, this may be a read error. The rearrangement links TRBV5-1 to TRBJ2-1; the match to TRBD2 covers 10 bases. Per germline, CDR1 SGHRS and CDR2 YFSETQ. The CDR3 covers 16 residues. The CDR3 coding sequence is TGCGCCAGCGGCTTGCCTAGCGGGAGTATCTACAATGAGCAGTTCTTC. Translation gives CASGLPSGSIYNEQFF.

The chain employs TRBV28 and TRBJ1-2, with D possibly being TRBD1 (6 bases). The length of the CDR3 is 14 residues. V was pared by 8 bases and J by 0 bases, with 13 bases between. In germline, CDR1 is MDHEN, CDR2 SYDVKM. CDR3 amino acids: CASRRTAPNYGYTF. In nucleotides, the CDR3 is TGTGCCAGCCGCCGGACAGCGCCTAACTATGGCTACACCTTC.